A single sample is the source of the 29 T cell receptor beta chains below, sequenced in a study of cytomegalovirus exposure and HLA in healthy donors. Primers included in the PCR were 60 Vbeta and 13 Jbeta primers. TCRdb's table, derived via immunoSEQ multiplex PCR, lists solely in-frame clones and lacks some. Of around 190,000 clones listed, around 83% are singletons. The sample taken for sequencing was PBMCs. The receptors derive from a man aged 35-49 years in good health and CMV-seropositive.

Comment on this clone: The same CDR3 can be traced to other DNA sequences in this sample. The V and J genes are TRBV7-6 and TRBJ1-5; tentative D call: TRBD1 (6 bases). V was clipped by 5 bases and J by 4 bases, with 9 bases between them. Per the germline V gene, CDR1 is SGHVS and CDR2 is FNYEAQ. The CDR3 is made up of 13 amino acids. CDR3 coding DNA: TGTGCCAGCAGCCCAAGGGGGAATCAGCCCCAGCATTTT. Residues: CASSPRGNQPQHF.

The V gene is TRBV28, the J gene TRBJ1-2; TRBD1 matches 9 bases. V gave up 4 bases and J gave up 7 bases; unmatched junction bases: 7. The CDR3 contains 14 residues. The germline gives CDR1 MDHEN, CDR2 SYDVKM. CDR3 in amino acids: CASSYNRGLGGYTF. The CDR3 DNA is TGTGCCAGCAGTTATAACAGGGGGCTAGGTGGCTACACCTTC.

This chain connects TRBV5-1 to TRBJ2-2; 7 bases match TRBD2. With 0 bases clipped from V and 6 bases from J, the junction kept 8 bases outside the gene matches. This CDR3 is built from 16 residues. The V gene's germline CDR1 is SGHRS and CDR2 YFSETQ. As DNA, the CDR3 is TGCGCCAGCAGCTTGGACGCGGGAGTTATATCCGGGGAGCTGTTTTTT. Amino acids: CASSLDAGVISGELFF.

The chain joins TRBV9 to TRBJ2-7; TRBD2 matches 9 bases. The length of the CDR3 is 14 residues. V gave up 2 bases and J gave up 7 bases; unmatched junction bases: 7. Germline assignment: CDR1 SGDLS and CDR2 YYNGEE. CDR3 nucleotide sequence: TGTGCCAGCAGCGTGTCACTAGCGGGCCTGGAGCAGTACTTC. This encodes CASSVSLAGLEQYF.

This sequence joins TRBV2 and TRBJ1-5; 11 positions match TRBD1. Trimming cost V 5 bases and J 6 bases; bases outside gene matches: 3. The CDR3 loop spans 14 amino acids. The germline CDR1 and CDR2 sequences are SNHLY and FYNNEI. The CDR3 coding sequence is TGTGCCAGCAGTCCGGACAGGGGGCGTCAGCCCCAGCATTTT. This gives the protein CASSPDRGRQPQHF.

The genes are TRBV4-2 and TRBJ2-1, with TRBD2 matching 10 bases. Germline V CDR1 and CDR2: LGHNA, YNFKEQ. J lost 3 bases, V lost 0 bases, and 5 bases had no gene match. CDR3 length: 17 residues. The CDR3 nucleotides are TGTGCCAGCAGCCAAGAGCGAGCTAGCGGGGGCTACAATGAGCAGTTCTTC. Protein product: CASSQERASGGYNEQFF.

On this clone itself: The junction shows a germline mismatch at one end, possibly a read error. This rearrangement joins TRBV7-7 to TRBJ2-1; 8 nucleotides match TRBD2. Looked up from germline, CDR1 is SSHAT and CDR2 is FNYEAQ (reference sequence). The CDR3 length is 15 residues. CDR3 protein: CASSRTSGGYNEQFF. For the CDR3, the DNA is TGTGCTAGCAGTCGAACTAGCGGAGGCTACAATGAGCAGTTCTTC. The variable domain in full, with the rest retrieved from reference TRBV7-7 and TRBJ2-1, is GAGVSQSPRYKVTKRGQDVTLRCDPISSHATLYWYQQALGQGPEFLTYFNYEAQPDKSGLPSDRFSAERPEGSISTLTIQRTEQRDSAMYRCASSRTSGGYNEQFFGPGTRLTVL.

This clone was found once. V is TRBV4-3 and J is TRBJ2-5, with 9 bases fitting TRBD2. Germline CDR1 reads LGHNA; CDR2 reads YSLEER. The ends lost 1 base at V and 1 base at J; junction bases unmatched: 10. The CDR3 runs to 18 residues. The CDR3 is CASSQGWVGSGSQETQYF. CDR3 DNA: TGCGCCAGCAGCCAAGGGTGGGTTGGTAGCGGGAGCCAAGAGACCCAGTACTTC.

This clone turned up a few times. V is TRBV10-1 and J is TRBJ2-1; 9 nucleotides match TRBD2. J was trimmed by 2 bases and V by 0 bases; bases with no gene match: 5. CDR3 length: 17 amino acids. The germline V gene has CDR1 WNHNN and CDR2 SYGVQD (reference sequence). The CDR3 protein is CASSESAGGSTYNEQFF. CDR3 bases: TGCGCCAGCAGTGAGTCTGCGGGAGGGTCGACCTACAATGAGCAGTTCTTC.

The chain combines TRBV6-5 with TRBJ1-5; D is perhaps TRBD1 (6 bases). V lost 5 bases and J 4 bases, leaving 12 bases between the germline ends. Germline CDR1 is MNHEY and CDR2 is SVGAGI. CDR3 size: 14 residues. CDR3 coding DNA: TGTGCCAGCAGTAACGGACAGAAAAATCAGCCCCAGCATTTT. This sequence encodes CASSNGQKNQPQHF.

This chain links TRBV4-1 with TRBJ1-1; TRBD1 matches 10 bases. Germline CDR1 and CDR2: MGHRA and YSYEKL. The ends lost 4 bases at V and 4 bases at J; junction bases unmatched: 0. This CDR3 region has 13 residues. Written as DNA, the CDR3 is TGCGCCAGCAGCCGGACAGGGGGCACTGAAGCTTTCTTT. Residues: CASSRTGGTEAFF.

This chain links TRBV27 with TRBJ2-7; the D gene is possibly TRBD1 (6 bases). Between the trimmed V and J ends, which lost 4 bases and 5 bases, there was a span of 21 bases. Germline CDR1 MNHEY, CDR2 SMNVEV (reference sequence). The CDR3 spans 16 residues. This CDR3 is CASSSTTGIGIHEQYF. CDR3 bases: TGTGCCAGCAGTTCGACAACAGGGATCGGGATCCACGAGCAGTACTTC.

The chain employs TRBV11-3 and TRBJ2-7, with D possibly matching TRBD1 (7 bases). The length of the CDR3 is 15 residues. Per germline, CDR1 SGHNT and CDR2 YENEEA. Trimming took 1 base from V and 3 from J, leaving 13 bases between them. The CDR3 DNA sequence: TGTGCCAGCAGCTTAGTCGTCCAGGGGGGCTACGAGCAGTACTTC. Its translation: CASSLVVQGGYEQYF.

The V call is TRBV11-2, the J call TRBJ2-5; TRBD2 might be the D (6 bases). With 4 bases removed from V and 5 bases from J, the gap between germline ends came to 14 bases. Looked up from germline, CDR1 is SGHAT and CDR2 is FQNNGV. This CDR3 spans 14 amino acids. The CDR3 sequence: CASSSLSGGETQYF. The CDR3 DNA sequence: TGTGCCAGCAGCTCCCTATCTGGGGGGGAGACCCAGTACTTC.

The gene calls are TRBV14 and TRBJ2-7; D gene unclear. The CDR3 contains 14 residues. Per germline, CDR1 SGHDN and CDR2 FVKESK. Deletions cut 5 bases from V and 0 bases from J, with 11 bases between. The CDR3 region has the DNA TGTGCCAGCAGCGTCATCGGTATCTCCTACGAGCAGTACTTC. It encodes CASSVIGISYEQYF.

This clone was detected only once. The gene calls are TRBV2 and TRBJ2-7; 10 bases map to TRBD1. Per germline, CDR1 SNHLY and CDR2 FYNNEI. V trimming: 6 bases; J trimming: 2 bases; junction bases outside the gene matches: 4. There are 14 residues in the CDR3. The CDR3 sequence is CASRPGTGAYEQYF. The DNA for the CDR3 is TGTGCCAGCAGACCCGGGACAGGGGCCTACGAGCAGTACTTC.

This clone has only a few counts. Here the CDR3 reads CASSNPGQGTYEQYF. The CDR3 nucleotides read TGTGCCAGCAGCAATCCGGGACAGGGTACTTACGAGCAGTACTTC. V gene TRBV5-4 combines with J gene TRBJ2-7, with TRBD1 matching over 9 bases. J gave up 4 bases and V 4 bases, and 9 bases lay outside the gene matches. The V gene's germline CDR1 is SGHNT and CDR2 YYREEE (reference sequence). This CDR3 comprises 15 residues.

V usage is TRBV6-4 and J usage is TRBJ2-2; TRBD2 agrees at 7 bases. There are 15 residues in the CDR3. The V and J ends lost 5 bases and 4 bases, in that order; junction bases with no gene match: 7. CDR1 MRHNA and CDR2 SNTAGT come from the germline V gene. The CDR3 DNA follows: TGTGCCAGCAGTATGACTAGCCAGACCACCGGGGAGCTGTTTTTT. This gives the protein CASSMTSQTTGELFF.

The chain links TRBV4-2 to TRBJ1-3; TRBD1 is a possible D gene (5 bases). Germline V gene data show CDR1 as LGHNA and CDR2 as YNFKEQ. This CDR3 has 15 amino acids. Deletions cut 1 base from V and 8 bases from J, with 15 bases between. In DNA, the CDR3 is TGTGCCAGCAGCCAAGTCGACAGAAAGGCAGACACCATATATTTT. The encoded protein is CASSQVDRKADTIYF.

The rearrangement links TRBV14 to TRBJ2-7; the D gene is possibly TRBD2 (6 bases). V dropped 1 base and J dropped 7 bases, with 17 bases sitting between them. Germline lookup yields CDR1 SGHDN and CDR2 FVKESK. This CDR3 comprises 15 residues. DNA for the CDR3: TGTGCCAGCAGCCAAGCCTCGGGACTCCCTTGGGAGCAGTACTTC. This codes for CASSQASGLPWEQYF.

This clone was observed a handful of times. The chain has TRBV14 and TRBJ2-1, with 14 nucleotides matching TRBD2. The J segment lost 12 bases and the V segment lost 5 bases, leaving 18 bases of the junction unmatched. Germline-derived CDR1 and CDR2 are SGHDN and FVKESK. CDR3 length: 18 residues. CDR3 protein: CASSLTGQGLAGVLGQFF. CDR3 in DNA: TGTGCCAGCAGCTTAACAGGACAGGGACTAGCGGGAGTCTTAGGGCAGTTCTTC.

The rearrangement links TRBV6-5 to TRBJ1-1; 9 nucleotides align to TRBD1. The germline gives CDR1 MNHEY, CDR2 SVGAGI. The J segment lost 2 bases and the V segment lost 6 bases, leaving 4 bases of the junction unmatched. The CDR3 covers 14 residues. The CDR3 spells CASSRDRVNTEAFF. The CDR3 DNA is TGTGCCAGCAGCCGGGACAGGGTTAACACTGAAGCTTTCTTT.

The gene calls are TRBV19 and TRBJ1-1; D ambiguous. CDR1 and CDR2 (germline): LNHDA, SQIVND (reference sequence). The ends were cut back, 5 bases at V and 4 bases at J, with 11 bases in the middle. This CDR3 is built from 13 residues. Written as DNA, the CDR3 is TGTGCCAGTAGTCTCCCAGAAACCACTGAAGCTTTCTTT. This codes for CASSLPETTEAFF.

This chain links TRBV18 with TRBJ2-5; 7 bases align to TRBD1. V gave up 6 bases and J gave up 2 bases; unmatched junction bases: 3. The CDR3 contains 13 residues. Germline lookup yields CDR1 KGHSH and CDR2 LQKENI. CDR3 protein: CASSGTEQETQYF. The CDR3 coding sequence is TGTGCCAGCTCCGGGACAGAACAAGAGACCCAGTACTTC.

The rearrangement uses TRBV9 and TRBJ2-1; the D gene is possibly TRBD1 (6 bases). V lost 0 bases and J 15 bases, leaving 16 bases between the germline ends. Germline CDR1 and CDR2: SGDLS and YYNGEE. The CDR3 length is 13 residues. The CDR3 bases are TGTGCCAGCAGCGTAGGAGCACAGGGACGGCTGTTCTTC. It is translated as CASSVGAQGRLFF.

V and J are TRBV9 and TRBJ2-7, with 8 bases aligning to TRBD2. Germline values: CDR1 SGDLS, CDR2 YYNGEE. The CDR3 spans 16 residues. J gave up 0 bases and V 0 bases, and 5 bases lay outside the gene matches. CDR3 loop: CASSVGGSGNSYEQYF. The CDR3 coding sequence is TGTGCCAGCAGCGTAGGGGGTAGCGGGAACTCCTACGAGCAGTACTTC.

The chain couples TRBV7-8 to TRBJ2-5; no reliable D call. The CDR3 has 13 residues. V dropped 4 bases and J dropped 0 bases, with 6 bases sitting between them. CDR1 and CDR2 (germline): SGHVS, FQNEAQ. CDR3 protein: CASSSPYQETQYF. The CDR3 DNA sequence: TGTGCCAGCAGCTCCCCGTACCAAGAGACCCAGTACTTC.

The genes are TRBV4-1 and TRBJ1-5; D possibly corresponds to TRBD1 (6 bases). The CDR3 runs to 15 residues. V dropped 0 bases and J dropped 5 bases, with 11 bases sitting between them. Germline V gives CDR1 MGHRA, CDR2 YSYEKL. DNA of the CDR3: TGCGCCAGCAGCCAAGATTATTCAGGGGATCAGCCCCAGCATTTT. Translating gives CASSQDYSGDQPQHF.

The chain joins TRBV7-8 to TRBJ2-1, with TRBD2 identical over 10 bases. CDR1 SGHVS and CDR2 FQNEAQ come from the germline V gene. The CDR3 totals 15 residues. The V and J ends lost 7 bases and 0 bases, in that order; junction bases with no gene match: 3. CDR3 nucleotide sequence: TGTGCCAGCACTGTAGCGGGGGGCTCCTACAATGAGCAGTTCTTC. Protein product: CASTVAGGSYNEQFF.